The present T cell receptor (beta chain) was sequenced within a study of T cells in Graves' hyperthyroidism and ophthalmopathy. Across the study: Any treatment followed the collection of peripheral blood at initial diagnosis.

Regions amplified from RNA transcripts were the TCR beta CDR3 regions. The study used the HTBI primer set for a first-round RT-PCR of the TCR CDR3. TCRdb independently ran MiXCR on the multiplex PCR reads; one entry per CDR3 protein. The sample includes a few hundred thousand distinct CDR3 sequences, 15% to 17% of them seen just once. These patients, aged 18 to 65, had recently diagnosed hyperthyroidism lasting under 2 months. This clonotype has just one count. Sequencing was done on a sample of blood. The TCR was taken from a woman aged 25 to 45 with Graves' hyperthyroidism.

Here the CDR3 reads CASSLEFGNTIYF. The CDR3 DNA reads as TGTGCCAGCAGCTTAGAGTTTGGAAACACCATATATTTT. The J gene is TRBJ1-3, the V gene TRBV7-6; unclear D gene. Germline V gene lookup returns CDR1 SGHVS and CDR2 FNYEAQ. The CDR3 covers 13 residues. Trimming shortened V by 1 base and J by 3 bases, and 4 bases separated the two germline ends.